The rows below give T cell receptor beta chains drawn from one sample of a study of blood T cell repertoires in COVID-19. Method: immunoSEQ multiplex PCR; TCRdb's copy keeps in-frame clones and lacks some. The sample yields some 260,000 clones, over 75% seen once. Sequencing was done on a sample of peripheral blood. The receptors were gathered from a woman in her 70s with COVID-19, enrolled during active disease. The CDR3 runs from the conserved cysteine through the conserved F or W. The D gene is left open where the match is weak. The size field is filled for only some rows; it gives once, few, many or a size class.

j_call	clone_size	d_call	v_call	cdr3_aa	cdr3_nt
TRBJ1-5	NA	TRBD1	TRBV18	CASSPPNYTGGRNQPQHF	TGTGCCAGCTCACCACCGAACTACACAGGGGGACGCAATCAGCCCCAGCATTTT
TRBJ2-3	NA	NA	TRBV9	CASSVAGETDTQYF	TGTGCCAGCAGCGTAGCGGGAGAAACAGATACGCAGTATTTT
TRBJ1-5	NA	TRBD1	TRBV18	CASSDRGGQPQHF	TGTGCCAGCTCAGACAGGGGTGGACAGCCCCAGCATTTT
TRBJ1-1	NA	NA	TRBV2	CASRSNTEAFF	TGTGCCAGCAGGTCAAACACTGAAGCTTTCTTT
TRBJ2-5	NA	NA	TRBV29-1	CSVVLGAALQETQYF	TGCAGCGTTGTCCTAGGGGCGGCCCTCCAAGAGACCCAGTACTTC
TRBJ2-7	NA	NA	TRBV28	CASSLRPAYHEQYF	TGTGCCAGCAGTTTGAGGCCGGCGTACCACGAGCAGTACTTC
TRBJ1-1	NA	TRBD1	TRBV7-9	CASRRQGDGEAFF	TGTGCCAGCAGGCGACAGGGGGATGGTGAAGCTTTCTTT
TRBJ2-1	NA	TRBD2	TRBV6-4	CASSDSGLAGVAFF	TGTGCCAGCAGTGACTCGGGACTAGCGGGAGTAGCGTTCTTC
TRBJ1-5	NA	NA	TRBV12-2	CASRCDRAIDNQPQHF	TGTGCAAGTCGCTGCGACAGGGCAATCGACAATCAGCCCCAGCATTTT
TRBJ2-2	NA	NA	TRBV15	CATSRDPANTGELFF	TGTGCCACCAGCAGAGACCCAGCGAACACCGGGGAGCTGTTTTTT
TRBJ1-3	NA	NA	TRBV5-5	CASSSPGSGNTIYF	TGTGCCAGCAGCTCACCAGGCTCTGGAAACACCATATATTTT
TRBJ2-4	NA	NA	TRBV28	CASSLYQGAKNIQYF	TGTGCCAGCAGTTTATACCAGGGGGCCAAAAACATTCAGTACTTC
TRBJ2-1	NA	TRBD2	TRBV7-3	CASSLTPAGGPSYNEQFF	TGTGCCAGCAGCTTAACCCCTGCGGGAGGGCCCTCCTACAATGAGCAGTTCTTC
TRBJ2-3	NA	NA	TRBV24-1	CATSESRDTTDTQYF	TGTGCCACCAGTGAGAGCCGGGATACCACAGATACGCAGTATTTT
TRBJ2-2	NA	NA	TRBV7-9	CASSLVSAGPTGELFF	TGTGCCAGCAGCTTAGTGTCAGCAGGGCCCACCGGGGAGCTGTTTTTT
TRBJ1-1	NA	NA	TRBV19	CASSIVGSNTEAFF	TGTGCCAGTAGTATTGTCGGGTCGAACACTGAAGCTTTCTTT
TRBJ1-5	NA	NA	TRBV9	CASSSGSGGHAPQHF	TGTGCCAGCAGCTCCGGGTCCGGAGGTCATGCGCCCCAGCATTTT
TRBJ1-2	once	TRBD1	TRBV24-1	CATSDTGTGGVGYTF	TGTGCCACCAGTGACACCGGGACAGGGGGCGTTGGCTACACCTTC